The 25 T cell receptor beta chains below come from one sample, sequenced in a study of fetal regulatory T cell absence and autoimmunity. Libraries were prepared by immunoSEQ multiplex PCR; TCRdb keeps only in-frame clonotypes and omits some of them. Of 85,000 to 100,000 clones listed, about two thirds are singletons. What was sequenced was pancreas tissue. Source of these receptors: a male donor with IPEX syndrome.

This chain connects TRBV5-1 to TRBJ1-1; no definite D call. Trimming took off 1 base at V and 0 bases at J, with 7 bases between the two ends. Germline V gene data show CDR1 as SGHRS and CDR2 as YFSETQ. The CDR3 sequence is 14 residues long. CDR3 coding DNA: TGCGCCAGCAGCTTGTACAGCTTGAACACTGAAGCTTTCTTT. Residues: CASSLYSLNTEAFF.

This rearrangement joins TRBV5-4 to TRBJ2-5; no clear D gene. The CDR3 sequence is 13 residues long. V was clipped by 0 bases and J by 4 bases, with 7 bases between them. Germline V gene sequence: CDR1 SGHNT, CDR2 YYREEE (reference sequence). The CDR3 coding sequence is TGTGCCAGCAGCTTGGAGGGTCGAGAGACCCAGTACTTC. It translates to CASSLEGRETQYF.

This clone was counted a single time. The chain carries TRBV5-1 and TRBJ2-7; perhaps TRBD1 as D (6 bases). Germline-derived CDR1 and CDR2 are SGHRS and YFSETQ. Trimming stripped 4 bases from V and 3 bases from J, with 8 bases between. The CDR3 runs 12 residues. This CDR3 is CASSRTDYEQYF. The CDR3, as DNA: TGCGCCAGCAGCCGGACAGACTACGAGCAGTACTTC.

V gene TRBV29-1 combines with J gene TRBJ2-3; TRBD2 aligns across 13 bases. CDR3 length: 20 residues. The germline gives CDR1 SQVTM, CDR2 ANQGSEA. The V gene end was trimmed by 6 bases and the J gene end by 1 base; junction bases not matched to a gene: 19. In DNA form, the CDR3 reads TGCAGCGTCGAGGGGGTGCAGGGGATCGGGACTAGCGGGGGCACAGATACGCAGTATTTT. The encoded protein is CSVEGVQGIGTSGGTDTQYF.

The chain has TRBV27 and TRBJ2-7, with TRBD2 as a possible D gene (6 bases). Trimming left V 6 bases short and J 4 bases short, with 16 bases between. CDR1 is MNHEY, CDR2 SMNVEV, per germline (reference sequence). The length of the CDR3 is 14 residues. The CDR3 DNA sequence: TGTGCCAGCAGATTACGGGGGAACAAATACGAGCAGTACTTC. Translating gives CASRLRGNKYEQYF.

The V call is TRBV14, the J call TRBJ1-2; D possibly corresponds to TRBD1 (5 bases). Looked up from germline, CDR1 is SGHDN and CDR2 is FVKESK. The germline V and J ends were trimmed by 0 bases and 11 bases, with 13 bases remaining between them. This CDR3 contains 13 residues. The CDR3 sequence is CASSQDKGTPYTF. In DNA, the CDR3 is TGTGCCAGCAGCCAAGATAAAGGGACGCCGTACACCTTC.

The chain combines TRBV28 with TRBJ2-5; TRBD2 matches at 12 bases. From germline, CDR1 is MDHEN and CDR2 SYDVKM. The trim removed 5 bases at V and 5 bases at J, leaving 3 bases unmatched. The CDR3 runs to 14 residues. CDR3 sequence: CASSLAGGRETQYF. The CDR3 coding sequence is TGTGCCAGCAGTCTAGCGGGAGGGCGCGAGACCCAGTACTTC.

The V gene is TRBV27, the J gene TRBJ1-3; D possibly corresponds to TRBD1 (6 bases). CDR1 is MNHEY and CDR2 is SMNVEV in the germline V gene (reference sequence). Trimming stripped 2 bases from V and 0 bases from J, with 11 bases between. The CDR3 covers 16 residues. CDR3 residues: CASSLRGSSSGNTIYF. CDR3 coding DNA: TGTGCCAGCAGTTTAAGGGGGTCTAGCTCTGGAAACACCATATATTTT.

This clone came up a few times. CDR3 sequence: CASSYSNGLPPQHF. The CDR3 DNA follows: TGTGCCAGCAGTTACTCGAATGGATTACCGCCCCAGCATTTT. The chain couples TRBV6-5 to TRBJ1-5; D not certain. The CDR3 is made up of 14 amino acids. Germline V CDR1 and CDR2: MNHEY, SVGAGI. Deletions cut 0 bases from V and 9 bases from J, with 12 bases between.

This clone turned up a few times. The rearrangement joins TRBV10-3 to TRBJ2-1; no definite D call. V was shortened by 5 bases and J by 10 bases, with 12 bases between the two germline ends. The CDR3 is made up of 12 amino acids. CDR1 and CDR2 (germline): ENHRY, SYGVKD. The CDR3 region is CAISRFGDEQFF. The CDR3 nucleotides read TGTGCCATCAGTAGGTTTGGAGACGAGCAGTTCTTC.

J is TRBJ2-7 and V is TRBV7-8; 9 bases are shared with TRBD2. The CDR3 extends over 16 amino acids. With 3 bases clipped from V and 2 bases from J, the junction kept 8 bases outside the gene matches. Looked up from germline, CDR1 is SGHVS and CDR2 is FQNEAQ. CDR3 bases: TGTGCCAGCAGCTTCGGTACTAGCGGGCGAACCTACGAGCAGTACTTC. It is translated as CASSFGTSGRTYEQYF.

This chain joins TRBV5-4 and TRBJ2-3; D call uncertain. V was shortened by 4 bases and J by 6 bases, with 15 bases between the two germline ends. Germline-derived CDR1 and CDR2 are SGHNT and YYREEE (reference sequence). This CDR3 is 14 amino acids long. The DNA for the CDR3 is TGTGCCAGCAGCCCGGCAGTCAGCGTGGATACGCAGTATTTT. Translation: CASSPAVSVDTQYF.

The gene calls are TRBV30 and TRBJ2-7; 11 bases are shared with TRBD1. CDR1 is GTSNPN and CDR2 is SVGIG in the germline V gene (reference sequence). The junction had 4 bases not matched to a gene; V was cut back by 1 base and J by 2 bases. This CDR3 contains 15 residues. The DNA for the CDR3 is TGTGCCTGGAGTGCCGGGACAGGGGGACCCTACGAGCAGTACTTC. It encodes CAWSAGTGGPYEQYF.

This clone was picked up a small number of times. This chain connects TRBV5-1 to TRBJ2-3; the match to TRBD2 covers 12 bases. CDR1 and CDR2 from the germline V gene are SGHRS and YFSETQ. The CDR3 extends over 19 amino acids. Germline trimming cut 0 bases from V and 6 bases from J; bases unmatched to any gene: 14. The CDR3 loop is CASSLALAGGLPLPDTQYF. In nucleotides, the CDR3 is TGCGCCAGCAGCTTGGCACTAGCGGGGGGCTTACCCCTTCCGGATACGCAGTATTTT.

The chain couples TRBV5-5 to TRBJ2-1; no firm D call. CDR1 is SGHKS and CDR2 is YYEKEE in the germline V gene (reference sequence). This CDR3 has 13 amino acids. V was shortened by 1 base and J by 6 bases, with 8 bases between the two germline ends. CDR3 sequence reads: CASSLTPGNEQFF. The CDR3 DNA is TGTGCCAGCAGCTTGACCCCCGGCAATGAGCAGTTCTTC.

DNA of the CDR3: TGTGCCACCAGCGTTGGACTAGCGGGAGCAGATACGCAGTATTTT. Encoded protein: CATSVGLAGADTQYF. This chain uses TRBV15 with TRBJ2-3; 13 bases are a match to TRBD2. This CDR3 spans 15 amino acids. V trimming: 5 bases; J trimming: 4 bases; junction bases outside the gene matches: 3. CDR1 LNHNV and CDR2 YYDKDF come from the germline V gene (reference sequence).

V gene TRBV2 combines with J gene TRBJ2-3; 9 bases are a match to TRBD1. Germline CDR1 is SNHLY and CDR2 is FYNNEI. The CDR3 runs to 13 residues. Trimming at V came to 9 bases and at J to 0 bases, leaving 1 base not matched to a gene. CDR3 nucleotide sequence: TGTGCCAGACAGGGGGCTAGCACAGATACGCAGTATTTT. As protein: CARQGASTDTQYF.

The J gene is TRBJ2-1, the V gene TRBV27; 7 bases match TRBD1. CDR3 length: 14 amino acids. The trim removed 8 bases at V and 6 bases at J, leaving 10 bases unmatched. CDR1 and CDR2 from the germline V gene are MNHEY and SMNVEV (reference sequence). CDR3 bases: TGTGCCAGCCGACCCGGTCACAGGGGCAATGAGCAGTTCTTC. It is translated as CASRPGHRGNEQFF.

Here the CDR3 reads CASSQDRAHYSTDTQYF. The CDR3 coding sequence is TGCGCCAGCAGCCAAGATCGGGCGCACTATTCCACAGATACGCAGTATTTT. This chain uses TRBV4-3 with TRBJ2-3; no firm D call. Per the germline V gene, CDR1 is LGHNA and CDR2 is YSLEER. Trimming shortened V by 0 bases and J by 2 bases, and 15 bases separated the two germline ends. The CDR3 loop spans 17 amino acids.

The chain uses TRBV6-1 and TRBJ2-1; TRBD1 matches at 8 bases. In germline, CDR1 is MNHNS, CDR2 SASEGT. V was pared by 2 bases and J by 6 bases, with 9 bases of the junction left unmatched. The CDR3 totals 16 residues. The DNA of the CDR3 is TGTGCCAGCAGTGAAATTTGGCAGGGGGCGTCCAATGAGCAGTTCTTC. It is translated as CASSEIWQGASNEQFF.

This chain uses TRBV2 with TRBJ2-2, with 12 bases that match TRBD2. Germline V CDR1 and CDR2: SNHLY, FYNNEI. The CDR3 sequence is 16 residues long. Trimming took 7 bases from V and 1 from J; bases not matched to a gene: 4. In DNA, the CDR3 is TGTGCCAGCACATGGACTAGCGGGAAGAACACCGGGGAGCTGTTTTTT. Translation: CASTWTSGKNTGELFF.

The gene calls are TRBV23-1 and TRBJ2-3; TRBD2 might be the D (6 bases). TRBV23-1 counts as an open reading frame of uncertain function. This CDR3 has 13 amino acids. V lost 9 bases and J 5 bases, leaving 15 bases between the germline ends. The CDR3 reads CASNRMGGDTQYF. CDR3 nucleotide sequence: TGCGCCAGTAACAGGATGGGGGGAGATACGCAGTATTTT.

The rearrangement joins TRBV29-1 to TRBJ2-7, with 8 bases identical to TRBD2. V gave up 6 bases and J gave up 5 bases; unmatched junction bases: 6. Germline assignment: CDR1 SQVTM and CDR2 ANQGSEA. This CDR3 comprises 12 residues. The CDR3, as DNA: TGCAGCGTGGAGCGGGAGAACGACGAGCAGTACTTC. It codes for CSVERENDEQYF.

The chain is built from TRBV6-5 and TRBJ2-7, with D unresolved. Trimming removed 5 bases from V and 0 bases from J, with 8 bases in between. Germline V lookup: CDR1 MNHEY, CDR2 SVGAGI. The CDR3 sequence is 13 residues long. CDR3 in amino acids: CASSEGDSYEQYF. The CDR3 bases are TGTGCCAGCAGTGAAGGCGACTCCTACGAGCAGTACTTC.

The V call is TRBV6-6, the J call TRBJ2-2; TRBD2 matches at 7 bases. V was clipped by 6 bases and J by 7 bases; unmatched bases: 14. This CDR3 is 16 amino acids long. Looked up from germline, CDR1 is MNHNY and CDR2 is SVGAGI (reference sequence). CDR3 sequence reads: CASSLTSRPGDGELFF. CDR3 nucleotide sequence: TGTGCCAGCAGCCTGACTAGCCGACCCGGGGACGGGGAGCTGTTTTTT.